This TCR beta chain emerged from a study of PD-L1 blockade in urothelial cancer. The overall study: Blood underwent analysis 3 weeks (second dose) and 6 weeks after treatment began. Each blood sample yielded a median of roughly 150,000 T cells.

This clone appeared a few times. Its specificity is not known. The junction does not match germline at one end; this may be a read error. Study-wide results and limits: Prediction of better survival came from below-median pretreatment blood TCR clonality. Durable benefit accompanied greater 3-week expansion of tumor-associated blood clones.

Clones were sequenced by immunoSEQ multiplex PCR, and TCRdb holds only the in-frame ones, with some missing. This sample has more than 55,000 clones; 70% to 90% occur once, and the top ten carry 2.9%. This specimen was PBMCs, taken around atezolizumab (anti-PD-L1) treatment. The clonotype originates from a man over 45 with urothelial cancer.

The CDR3 here is CASSYSRNSPLHF. The CDR3 DNA is TGTGCCAGCAGTTACTCGAGAAATTCCCCCCTCCACTTT. This chain uses TRBV6-5 with TRBJ1-6; D remains unclear. CDR1 and CDR2 (germline): MNHEY, SVGAGI. This CDR3 comprises 13 residues.